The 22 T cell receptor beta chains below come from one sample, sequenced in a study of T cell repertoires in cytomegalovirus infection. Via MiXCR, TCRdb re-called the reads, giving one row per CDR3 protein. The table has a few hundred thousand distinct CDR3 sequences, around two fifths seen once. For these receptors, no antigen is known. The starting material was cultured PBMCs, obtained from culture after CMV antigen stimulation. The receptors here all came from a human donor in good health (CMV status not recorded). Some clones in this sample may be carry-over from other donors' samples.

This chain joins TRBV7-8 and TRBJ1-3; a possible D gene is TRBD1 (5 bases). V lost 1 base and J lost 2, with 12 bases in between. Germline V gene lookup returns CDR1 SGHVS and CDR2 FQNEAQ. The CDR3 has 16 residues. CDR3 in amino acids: CASSLDDSWAGNTIYF. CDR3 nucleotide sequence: TGTGCCAGCAGCTTAGATGACAGTTGGGCTGGAAACACCATATATTTT. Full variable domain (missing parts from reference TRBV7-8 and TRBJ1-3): GAGVSQSPRYKVAKRGQDVALRCDPISGHVSLFWYQQALGQGPEFLTYFQNEAQLDKSGLPSDRFFAERPEGSVSTLKIQRTQQEDSAVYLCASSLDDSWAGNTIYFGEGSWLTVV.

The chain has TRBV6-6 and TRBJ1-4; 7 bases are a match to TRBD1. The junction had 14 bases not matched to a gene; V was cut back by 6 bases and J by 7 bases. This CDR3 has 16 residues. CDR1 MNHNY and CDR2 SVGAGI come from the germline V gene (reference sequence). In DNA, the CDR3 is TGTGCCAGCAGGGGGATAGGGACAGTCCTTAGTGAAAAACTGTTTTTT. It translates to CASRGIGTVLSEKLFF.

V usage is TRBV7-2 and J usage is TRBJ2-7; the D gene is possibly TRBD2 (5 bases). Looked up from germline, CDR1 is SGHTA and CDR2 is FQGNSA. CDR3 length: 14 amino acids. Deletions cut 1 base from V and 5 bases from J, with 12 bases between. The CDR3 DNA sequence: TGTGCCAGCAGCTTAGTAAGTTGGGGAGACGAGCAGTACTTC. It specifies CASSLVSWGDEQYF.

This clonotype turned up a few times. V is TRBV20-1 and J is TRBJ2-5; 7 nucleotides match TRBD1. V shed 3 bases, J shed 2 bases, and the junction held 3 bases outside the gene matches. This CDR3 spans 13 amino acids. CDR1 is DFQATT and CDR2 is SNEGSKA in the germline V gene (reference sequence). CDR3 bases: TGCAGTGCTAGCTACAGGGGACAAGAGACCCAGTACTTC. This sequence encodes CSASYRGQETQYF.

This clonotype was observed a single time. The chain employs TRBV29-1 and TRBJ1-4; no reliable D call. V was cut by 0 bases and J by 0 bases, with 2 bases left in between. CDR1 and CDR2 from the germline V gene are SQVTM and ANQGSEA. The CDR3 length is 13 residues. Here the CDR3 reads CSVEDATNEKLFF. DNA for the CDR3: TGCAGCGTTGAAGACGCAACTAATGAAAAACTGTTTTTT. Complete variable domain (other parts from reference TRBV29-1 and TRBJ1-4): SAVISQKPSRDICQRGTSLTIQCQVDSQVTMMFWYRQQPGQSLTLIATANQGSEATYESGFVIDKFPISRPNLTFSTLTVSNMSPEDSSIYLCSVEDATNEKLFFGSGTQLSVL.

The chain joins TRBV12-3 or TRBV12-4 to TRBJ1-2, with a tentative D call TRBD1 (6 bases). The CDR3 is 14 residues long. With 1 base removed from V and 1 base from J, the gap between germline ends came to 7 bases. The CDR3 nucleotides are TGTGCCAGCAGTTTAGAGGACAGTAACTATGGCTACACCTTC. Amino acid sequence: CASSLEDSNYGYTF.

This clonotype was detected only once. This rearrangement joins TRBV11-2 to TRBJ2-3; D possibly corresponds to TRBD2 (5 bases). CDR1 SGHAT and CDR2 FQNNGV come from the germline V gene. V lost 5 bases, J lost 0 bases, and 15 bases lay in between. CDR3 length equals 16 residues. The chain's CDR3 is CASSLHGLASTDTQYF. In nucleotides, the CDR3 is TGTGCCAGCAGCCTTCACGGCCTAGCTAGCACAGATACGCAGTATTTT.

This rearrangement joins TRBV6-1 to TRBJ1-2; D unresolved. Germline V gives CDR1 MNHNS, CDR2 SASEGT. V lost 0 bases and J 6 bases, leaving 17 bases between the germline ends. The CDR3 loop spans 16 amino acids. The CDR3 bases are TGTGCCAGCAGTGAAGCGCTTGGTAAGGGCAAAGATGGCTACACCTTC. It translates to CASSEALGKGKDGYTF.

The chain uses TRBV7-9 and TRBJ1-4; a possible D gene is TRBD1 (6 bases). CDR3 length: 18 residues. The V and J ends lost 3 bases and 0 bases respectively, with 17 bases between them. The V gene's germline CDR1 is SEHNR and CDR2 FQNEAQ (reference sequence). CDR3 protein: CASSFIRGGTATNEKLFF. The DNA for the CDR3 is TGTGCCAGCAGCTTCATACGAGGGGGGACTGCAACTAATGAAAAACTGTTTTTT. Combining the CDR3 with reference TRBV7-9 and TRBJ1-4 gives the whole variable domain DTGVSQNPRHKITKRGQNVTFRCDPISEHNRLYWYRQTLGQGPEFLTYFQNEAQLEKSRLLSDRFSAERPKGSFSTLEIQRTEQGDSAMYLCASSFIRGGTATNEKLFFGSGTQLSVL.

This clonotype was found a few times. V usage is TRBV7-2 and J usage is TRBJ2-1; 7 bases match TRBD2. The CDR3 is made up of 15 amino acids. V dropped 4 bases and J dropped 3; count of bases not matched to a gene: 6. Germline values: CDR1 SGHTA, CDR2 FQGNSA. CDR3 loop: CASSWGLPNYNEQFF. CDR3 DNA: TGTGCCAGCAGCTGGGGACTACCTAACTACAATGAGCAGTTCTTC.

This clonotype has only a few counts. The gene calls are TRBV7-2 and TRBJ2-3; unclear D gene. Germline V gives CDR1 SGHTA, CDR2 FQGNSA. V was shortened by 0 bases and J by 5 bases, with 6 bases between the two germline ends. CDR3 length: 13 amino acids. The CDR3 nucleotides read TGTGCCAGCAGCTTAGCTGCCCAAGATACGCAGTATTTT. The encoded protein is CASSLAAQDTQYF.

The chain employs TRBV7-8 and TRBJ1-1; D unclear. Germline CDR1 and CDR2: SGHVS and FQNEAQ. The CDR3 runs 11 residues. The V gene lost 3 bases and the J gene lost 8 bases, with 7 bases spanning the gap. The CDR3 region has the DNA TGTGCCAGCAGCTTCTCGGAGGAAGCTTTCTTT. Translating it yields CASSFSEEAFF.

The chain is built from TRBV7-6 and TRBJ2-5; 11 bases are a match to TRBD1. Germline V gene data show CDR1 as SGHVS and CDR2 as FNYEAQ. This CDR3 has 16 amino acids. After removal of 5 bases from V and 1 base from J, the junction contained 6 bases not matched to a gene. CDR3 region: CASSRGQGAGQETQYF. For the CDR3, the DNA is TGTGCCAGCAGCCGTGGACAGGGGGCCGGCCAAGAGACCCAGTACTTC.

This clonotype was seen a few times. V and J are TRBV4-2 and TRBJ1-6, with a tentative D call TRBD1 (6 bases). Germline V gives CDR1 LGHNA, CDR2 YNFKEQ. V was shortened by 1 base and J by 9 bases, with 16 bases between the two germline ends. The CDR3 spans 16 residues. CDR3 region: CASSQVFPGQISPLHF. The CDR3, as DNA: TGTGCCAGCAGCCAAGTTTTCCCGGGACAAATTTCACCCCTCCACTTT.

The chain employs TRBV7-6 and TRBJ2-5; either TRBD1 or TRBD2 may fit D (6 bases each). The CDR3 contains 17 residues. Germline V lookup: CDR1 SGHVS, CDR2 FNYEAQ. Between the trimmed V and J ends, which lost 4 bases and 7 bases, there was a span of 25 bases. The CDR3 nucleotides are TGTGCCAGCAGCTCGCCCTTTCGAACGGGGGACATGGGGACCCAGTACTTC. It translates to CASSSPFRTGDMGTQYF.

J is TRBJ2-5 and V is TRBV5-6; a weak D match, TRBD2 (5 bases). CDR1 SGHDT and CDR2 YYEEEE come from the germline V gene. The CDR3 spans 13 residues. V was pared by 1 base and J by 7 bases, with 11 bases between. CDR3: CASSLTAGGTQYF. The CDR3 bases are TGTGCCAGCAGCTTGACCGCGGGCGGGACCCAGTACTTC.

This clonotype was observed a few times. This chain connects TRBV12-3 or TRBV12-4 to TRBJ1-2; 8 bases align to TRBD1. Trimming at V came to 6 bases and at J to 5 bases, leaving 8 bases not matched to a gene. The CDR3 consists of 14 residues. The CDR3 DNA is TGTGCCAGCAGACCACAGGGGGTTCGGTATGGCTACACCTTC. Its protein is CASRPQGVRYGYTF.

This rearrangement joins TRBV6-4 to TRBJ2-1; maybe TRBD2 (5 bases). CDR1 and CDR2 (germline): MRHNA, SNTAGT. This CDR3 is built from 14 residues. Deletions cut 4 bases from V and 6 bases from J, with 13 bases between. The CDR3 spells CASSVEGSTNEQFF. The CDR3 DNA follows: TGTGCCAGCAGTGTTGAGGGTAGCACCAATGAGCAGTTCTTC.

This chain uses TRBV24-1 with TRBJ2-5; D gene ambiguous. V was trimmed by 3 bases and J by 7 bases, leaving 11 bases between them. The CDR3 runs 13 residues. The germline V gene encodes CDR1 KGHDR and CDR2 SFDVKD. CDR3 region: CATSDEPIATQYF. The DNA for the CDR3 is TGTGCCACCAGTGATGAGCCTATTGCGACCCAGTACTTC.

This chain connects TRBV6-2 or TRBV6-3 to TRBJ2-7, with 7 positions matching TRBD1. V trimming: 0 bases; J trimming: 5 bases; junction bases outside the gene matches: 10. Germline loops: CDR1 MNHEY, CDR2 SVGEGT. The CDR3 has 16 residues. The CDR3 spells CASSYSRLSQGDEQYF. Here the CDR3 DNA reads TGTGCCAGCAGTTACTCGCGTTTGTCTCAGGGGGACGAGCAGTACTTC.

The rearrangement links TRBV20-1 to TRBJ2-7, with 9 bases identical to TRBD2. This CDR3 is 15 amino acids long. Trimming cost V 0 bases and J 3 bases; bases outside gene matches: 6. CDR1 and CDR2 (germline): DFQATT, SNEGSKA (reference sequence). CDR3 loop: CSARDVLAGIYEQYF. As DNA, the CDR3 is TGCAGTGCTAGAGATGTGCTAGCGGGGATCTACGAGCAGTACTTC.

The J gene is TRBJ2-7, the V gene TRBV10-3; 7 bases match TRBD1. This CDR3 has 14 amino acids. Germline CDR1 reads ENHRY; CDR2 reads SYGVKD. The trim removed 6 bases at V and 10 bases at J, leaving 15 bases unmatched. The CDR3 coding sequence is TGTGCCATCAGAGACATAGGGACAGCGAGTCAACAGTACTTC. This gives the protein CAIRDIGTASQQYF.